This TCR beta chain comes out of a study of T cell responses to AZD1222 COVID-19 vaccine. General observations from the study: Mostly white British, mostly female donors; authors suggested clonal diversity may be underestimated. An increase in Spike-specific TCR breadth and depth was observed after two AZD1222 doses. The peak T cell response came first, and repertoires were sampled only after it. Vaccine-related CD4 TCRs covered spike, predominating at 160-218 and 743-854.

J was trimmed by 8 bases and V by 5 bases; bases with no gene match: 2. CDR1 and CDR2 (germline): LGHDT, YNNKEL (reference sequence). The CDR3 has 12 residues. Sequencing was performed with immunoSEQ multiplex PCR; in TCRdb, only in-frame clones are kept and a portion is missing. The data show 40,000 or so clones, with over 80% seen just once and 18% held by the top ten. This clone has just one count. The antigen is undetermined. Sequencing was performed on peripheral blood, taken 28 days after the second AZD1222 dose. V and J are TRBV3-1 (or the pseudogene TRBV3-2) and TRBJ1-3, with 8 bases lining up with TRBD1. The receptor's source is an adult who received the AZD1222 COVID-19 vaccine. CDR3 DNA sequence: TGTGCCAGCAGCGGACAGGGCTACACCATATATTTT. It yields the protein CASSGQGYTIYF.